This entry lists 27 T cell receptor beta chains sequenced from one sample in a study of cytomegalovirus exposure and HLA in healthy donors. Primers included in the PCR were 60 Vbeta and 13 Jbeta primers. Libraries were prepared by immunoSEQ multiplex PCR; TCRdb keeps only in-frame clonotypes and omits some of them. Among about 92,000 clones, more than 70% were seen once, and the ten largest hold around 2%. The specimen was PBMCs. Receptors were obtained from a man younger than 35 in good health and CMV-seronegative.

J is TRBJ2-2 and V is TRBV7-9, with D possibly matching TRBD1 (5 bases). The germline V and J ends were trimmed by 3 bases and 4 bases, with 12 bases remaining between them. From germline, CDR1 is SEHNR and CDR2 FQNEAQ (reference sequence). This CDR3 contains 15 residues. CDR3 in amino acids: CASSLGLGGTGELFF. In DNA form, the CDR3 reads TGTGCCAGCAGCTTGGGGCTAGGCGGCACCGGGGAGCTGTTTTTT.

The chain uses TRBV7-9 and TRBJ1-1, with TRBD1 matching over 8 bases. The CDR3 sequence is 14 residues long. In germline, CDR1 is SEHNR, CDR2 FQNEAQ (reference sequence). The V segment lost 5 bases and the J segment 1 base; nucleotides outside the gene matches: 3. In nucleotides, the CDR3 is TGTGCCAGCAGCCAGGGGGCCTCGAACACTGAAGCTTTCTTT. Encoded protein: CASSQGASNTEAFF.

This clone was found a few times. The V and J genes are TRBV2 and TRBJ2-5; D uncertain. V was trimmed by 3 bases and J by 5 bases, leaving 10 bases between them. Per the germline V gene, CDR1 is SNHLY and CDR2 is FYNNEI. This CDR3 has 13 residues. The CDR3 spells CASSDPPPETQYF. CDR3 DNA sequence: TGTGCCAGCAGTGACCCCCCCCCGGAGACCCAGTACTTC. The whole variable domain, remainder taken from reference TRBV2 and TRBJ2-5, is EPEVTQTPSHQVTQMGQEVILRCVPISNHLYFYWYRQILGQKVEFLVSFYNNEISEKSEIFDDQFSVERPDGSNFTLKIRSTKLEDSAMYFCASSDPPPETQYFGPGTRLLVL.

The J gene is TRBJ1-1, the V gene TRBV5-1; D is unclear. V dropped 0 bases and J dropped 3 bases, with 12 bases sitting between them. Germline loops: CDR1 SGHRS, CDR2 YFSETQ. The CDR3 loop spans 15 amino acids. Written as DNA, the CDR3 is TGCGCCAGCAGCTTGGTAGGTTTGGGAGACACTGAAGCTTTCTTT. It codes for CASSLVGLGDTEAFF.

In this sample, this clone turned up a few times. One end of the junction varies from germline; a read error may be responsible. V is TRBV18 and J is TRBJ1-2, with D unclear. This CDR3 has 12 amino acids. From germline, CDR1 is KGHSH and CDR2 LQKENI. The CDR3 spells CASSPPSLVLAF. The CDR3 nucleotides are TGTGCCAGCTCACCACCAAGTCTCGTCCTAGCCTTC.

CDR3 amino acids: CASSSDTFKGTYEQYF. The CDR3 bases are TGTGCCAGCAGTTCCGACACATTTAAAGGAACCTACGAGCAGTACTTC. The chain links TRBV6-5 to TRBJ2-7; D not resolved. With 4 bases removed from V and 2 bases from J, the gap between germline ends came to 18 bases. Per germline, CDR1 MNHEY and CDR2 SVGAGI. There are 16 residues in the CDR3.

The count of this clone is one. The chain joins TRBV9 to TRBJ1-2; D is possibly TRBD1 (5 bases). V was cut by 1 base and J by 8 bases, with 12 bases left in between. This CDR3 comprises 13 residues. Germline V gene lookup returns CDR1 SGDLS and CDR2 YYNGEE. CDR3: CASSVQGHSGYTF. DNA for the CDR3: TGTGCCAGCAGCGTACAGGGTCATAGCGGCTACACCTTC.

The rearrangement uses TRBV2 and TRBJ1-2; 7 bases fit TRBD1. The CDR3 spans 14 residues. Germline assignment: CDR1 SNHLY and CDR2 FYNNEI. The J segment lost 2 bases and the V segment lost 5 bases, leaving 5 bases of the junction unmatched. In DNA form, the CDR3 reads TGTGCCAGCAGTCGGGACAGTCAAAACTATGGCTACACCTTC. It codes for CASSRDSQNYGYTF.

The table lists this clone with a count of one. The chain joins TRBV6-1 to TRBJ1-1, with D maybe TRBD1 (5 bases). Germline-derived CDR1 and CDR2 are MNHNS and SASEGT. CDR3 length: 14 amino acids. V lost 6 bases to trimming and J lost 5 bases, with 16 bases between them. This chain's CDR3 is CASRSGGSWTEAFF. The CDR3, as DNA: TGTGCCAGCAGGTCGGGGGGGAGTTGGACTGAAGCTTTCTTT.

This clone was picked up a small number of times. This chain uses TRBV6-5 with TRBJ1-6; D is perhaps TRBD1 (6 bases). Trimming pared 0 bases from V and 9 bases from J, leaving 15 bases between. The CDR3 is 16 amino acids. Per germline, CDR1 MNHEY and CDR2 SVGAGI. The CDR3 nucleotides are TGTGCCAGCAGTTACTCGATTCGGGGGGCGATTTCACCCCTCCACTTT. Translated: CASSYSIRGAISPLHF.

This chain joins TRBV2 and TRBJ2-3; 9 nucleotides match TRBD1. The CDR3 consists of 15 residues. The germline V gene encodes CDR1 SNHLY and CDR2 FYNNEI. J was trimmed by 0 bases and V by 7 bases; bases with no gene match: 5. This CDR3 is CASTRDRASTDTQYF. The DNA for the CDR3 is TGTGCCAGCACCAGGGACAGGGCTAGCACAGATACGCAGTATTTT.

The CDR3 nucleotides are TGTGCCAGCAGCCTAAGCGTCCGATCACCCCTCCACTTT. Amino acids: CASSLSVRSPLHF. The V call is TRBV14, the J call TRBJ1-6; D remains unclear. CDR3 length: 13 residues. Between the trimmed V and J ends, which lost 4 bases and 10 bases, there was a span of 11 bases. Per the germline V gene, CDR1 is SGHDN and CDR2 is FVKESK. Full variable domain (rest looked up from reference TRBV14 and TRBJ1-6): EAGVTQFPSHSVIEKGQTVTLRCDPISGHDNLYWYRRVMGKEIKFLLHFVKESKQDESGMPNNRFLAERTGGTYSTLKVQPAELEDSGVYFCASSLSVRSPLHFGNGTRLTVT.

The CDR3 bases are TGTGCCAGTAGTATCGGGCCAGGGCCCGATACGCAGTATTTT. Its protein is CASSIGPGPDTQYF. J is TRBJ2-3 and V is TRBV19; the D gene is possibly TRBD1 (5 bases). This CDR3 spans 14 amino acids. Deletions cut 3 bases from V and 6 bases from J, with 13 bases between. Germline V CDR1 and CDR2: LNHDA, SQIVND (reference sequence).

The CDR3 reads CASSGGALEKLFF. The CDR3 nucleotides are TGTGCCAGCAGCGGGGGGGCACTGGAAAAACTGTTTTTT. V gene TRBV7-9 combines with J gene TRBJ1-4; a possible D gene is TRBD1 (6 bases). This CDR3 comprises 13 residues. With 5 bases removed from V and 8 bases from J, the gap between germline ends came to 12 bases. The germline gives CDR1 SEHNR, CDR2 FQNEAQ (reference sequence).

The chain is built from TRBV6-1 and TRBJ2-3, with D maybe TRBD1 (7 bases). V lost 4 bases to trimming and J lost 2 bases, with 16 bases between them. CDR1 is MNHNS, CDR2 SASEGT, per germline. CDR3 length equals 16 residues. CDR3 in DNA: TGTGCCAGCAGTGGGCAGACAGGGAGGTACACAGATACGCAGTATTTT. Protein product: CASSGQTGRYTDTQYF.

The chain links TRBV5-1 to TRBJ1-2; D may be TRBD1 (6 bases). CDR3 size: 16 residues. CDR1 and CDR2 from the germline V gene are SGHRS and YFSETQ. V was shortened by 0 bases and J by 0 bases, with 12 bases between the two germline ends. Written as DNA, the CDR3 is TGCGCCAGCAGCTTGGGGGTGGACAGACCTAACTATGGCTACACCTTC. Residues: CASSLGVDRPNYGYTF.

The DNA of the CDR3 is TGTGCCACCCGTCCAGCCGGGACAGTAAAACCCTACGAGCAGTACTTC. Translation: CATRPAGTVKPYEQYF. The chain recombines TRBV27 with TRBJ2-7, with TRBD1 matching over 7 bases. The CDR3 has 16 residues. The ends lost 10 bases at V and 2 bases at J; junction bases unmatched: 17. The germline V gene has CDR1 MNHEY and CDR2 SMNVEV (reference sequence).

Only a few counts were recorded for this clone. The rearrangement joins TRBV2 to TRBJ2-2; 8 positions agree with TRBD1. The germline CDR1 and CDR2 sequences are SNHLY and FYNNEI. The V and J ends lost 3 bases and 4 bases, in that order; junction bases with no gene match: 1. This CDR3 contains 14 residues. CDR3 amino acids: CASSDRGLTGELFF. CDR3 coding DNA: TGTGCCAGCAGTGACAGGGGGCTCACCGGGGAGCTGTTTTTT.

This sequence joins TRBV5-6 and TRBJ1-2; D is perhaps TRBD1 (6 bases). The CDR3 contains 13 residues. CDR1 SGHDT and CDR2 YYEEEE come from the germline V gene. The V and J ends lost 5 bases and 4 bases respectively, with 12 bases between them. The CDR3 DNA sequence: TGTGCCAGCAGGGGGGCGGCTTTCTATGGCTACACCTTC. This sequence encodes CASRGAAFYGYTF.

This chain joins TRBV27 and TRBJ1-2; no definite D call. Trimming took off 3 bases at V and 4 bases at J, with 9 bases between the two ends. The CDR3 extends over 13 amino acids. Germline-derived CDR1 and CDR2 are MNHEY and SMNVEV (reference sequence). In nucleotides, the CDR3 is TGTGCCAGCAGTTTTCGCGGGGTCTATGGCTACACCTTC. Amino acid sequence: CASSFRGVYGYTF.

Points on this clone: Mismatch with germline at one junction end may stem from a read error. The V and J genes are TRBV7-9 and TRBJ1-5, with TRBD1 as a possible D gene (5 bases). There are 16 residues in the CDR3. Germline V gene data show CDR1 as SEHNR and CDR2 as FQNEAQ (reference sequence). The CDR3 DNA reads TGTTCCAGCAGCTTAGGGGCGGGAGGTGGGGAACAGCCCCAGCATTTT. Translated: CSSSLGAGGGEQPQHF.

This chain's CDR3 is CASSLDPGAGGYNEQFF. The CDR3 bases are TGTGCCAGCAGCTTAGACCCCGGGGCCGGGGGCTACAATGAGCAGTTCTTC. V gene TRBV11-3 combines with J gene TRBJ2-1; TRBD2 is a possible D gene (6 bases). Germline values: CDR1 SGHNT, CDR2 YENEEA. V gave up 0 bases and J gave up 3 bases, with 15 bases separating them. The CDR3 length is 17 residues. Using reference TRBV11-3 and TRBJ2-1 for the parts outside the CDR3, the full variable domain is EAGVVQSPRYKIIEKKQPVAFWCNPISGHNTLYWYLQNLGQGPELLIRYENEEAVDDSQLPKDRFSAERLKGVDSTLKIQPAELGDSAVYLCASSLDPGAGGYNEQFFGPGTRLTVL.

The rearrangement joins TRBV7-8 to TRBJ1-3, with D uncertain. This CDR3 has 15 amino acids. Trimming took off 2 bases at V and 0 bases at J, with 8 bases between the two ends. The germline V gene encodes CDR1 SGHVS and CDR2 FQNEAQ. In nucleotides, the CDR3 is TGTGCCAGCAGCTTATCGGGAAACTCTGGAAACACCATATATTTT. Translation gives CASSLSGNSGNTIYF.

The chain couples TRBV10-3 to TRBJ1-6; the D gene is possibly TRBD1 (5 bases). Trimming stripped 6 bases from V and 8 bases from J, with 17 bases between. The CDR3 has 15 residues. Per germline, CDR1 ENHRY and CDR2 SYGVKD. CDR3 coding DNA: TGTGCCATCAGGCTCTCCCCGGGGGGGGATTCACCCCTCCACTTT. As protein: CAIRLSPGGDSPLHF.

V usage is TRBV19 and J usage is TRBJ1-5; weak D call: TRBD1 (6 bases). Germline V gives CDR1 LNHDA, CDR2 SQIVND (reference sequence). The germline V and J ends were trimmed by 3 bases and 7 bases, with 16 bases remaining between them. CDR3 length: 15 amino acids. The chain's CDR3 is CASSMGALRGQPQHF. In DNA, the CDR3 is TGTGCCAGTAGTATGGGGGCCCTGAGAGGGCAGCCCCAGCATTTT.

This chain connects TRBV5-1 to TRBJ1-5; no definite D call. The germline V and J ends were trimmed by 2 bases and 4 bases, with 7 bases remaining between them. The CDR3 is 13 residues long. The germline gives CDR1 SGHRS, CDR2 YFSETQ. CDR3: CASSFDGNQPQHF. CDR3 nucleotides: TGCGCCAGCAGCTTCGACGGGAATCAGCCCCAGCATTTT.

The CDR3 DNA sequence: TGTGCCAGTAGTATGGGGCAGGGGGGTCAGCCCCAGCATTTT. It is translated as CASSMGQGGQPQHF. V usage is TRBV19 and J usage is TRBJ1-5; 7 bases are shared with TRBD1. The CDR3 has 14 residues. Trimming removed 3 bases from V and 6 bases from J; junction bases left unmatched: 5. Per the germline V gene, CDR1 is LNHDA and CDR2 is SQIVND (reference sequence).